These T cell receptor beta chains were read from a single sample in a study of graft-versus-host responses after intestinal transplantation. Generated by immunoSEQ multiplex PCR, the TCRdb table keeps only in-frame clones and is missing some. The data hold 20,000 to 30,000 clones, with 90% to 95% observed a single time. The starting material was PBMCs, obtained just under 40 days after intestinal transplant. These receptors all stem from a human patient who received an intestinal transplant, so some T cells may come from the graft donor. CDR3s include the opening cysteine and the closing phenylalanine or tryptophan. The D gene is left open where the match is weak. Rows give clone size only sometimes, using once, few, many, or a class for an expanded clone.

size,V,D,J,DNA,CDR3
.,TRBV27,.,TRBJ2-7,TGTGCCAGCAGGCCCGTCGGTGTCTCCTACGAGCAGTACTTC,CASRPVGVSYEQYF
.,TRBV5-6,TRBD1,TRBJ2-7,TGTGCCAGCAGCTTGTCCCCTGGCAGGGGGCGCGAGCAGTACTTC,CASSLSPGRGREQYF
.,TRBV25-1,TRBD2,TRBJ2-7,TGTGCCAGCGGTCTACCGGGACTAGTCTCCTACGAGCAGTACTTC,CASGLPGLVSYEQYF
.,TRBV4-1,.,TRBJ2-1,TGCGCCAGCAGCCAAGTGCCAACAGGGTGGACCTACAATGAGCAGTTCTTC,CASSQVPTGWTYNEQFF
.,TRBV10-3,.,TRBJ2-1,TGTGCCATCAGTATTGGGGACGCAGGCTCCTACAATGAGCAGTTCTTC,CAISIGDAGSYNEQFF
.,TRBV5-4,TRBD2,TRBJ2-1,TGTGCCAGCAGCTTGGACCTTAGCGGGAACTACAATGAGCAGTTCTTC,CASSLDLSGNYNEQFF
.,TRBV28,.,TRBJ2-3,TGTGCCACCACTCCTAGGGGGTTAGGGGTAGATACGCAGTATTTT,CATTPRGLGVDTQYF
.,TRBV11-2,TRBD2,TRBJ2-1,TGTGCCAGCAGCTTACGCGGGAGTGCCCGGGATGAGCAGTTCTTC,CASSLRGSARDEQFF
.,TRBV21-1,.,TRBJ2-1,TGTGCCAGCAGCGAACGGATGGACAGGGGGCATGAGCAGTTCTTC,CASSERMDRGHEQFF
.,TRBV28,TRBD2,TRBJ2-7,TGTGCCAGCATTACGACTAGCGGGAAAGCCTACGAGCAGTACTTC,CASITTSGKAYEQYF
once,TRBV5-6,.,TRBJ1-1,TGTGCCAGCAGCTTAAAACAGCGGAACACTGAAGCTTTCTTT,CASSLKQRNTEAFF
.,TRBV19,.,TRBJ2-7,TGTGCCAGTAGTATAAATTTAGAACGGACCTACGAGCAGTACTTC,CASSINLERTYEQYF
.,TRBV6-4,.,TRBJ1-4,TGTGCCAGCAGTGACTCAACTAATGAAAAACTGTTTTTT,CASSDSTNEKLFF
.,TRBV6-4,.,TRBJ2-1,TGTGCCAGCAGTGGCCCGCACGGTGAGCAGTTCTTC,CASSGPHGEQFF
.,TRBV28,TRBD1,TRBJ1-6,TGTGCCAGCAGTTTAAGGGGGACAGGGGTCCACTTT,CASSLRGTGVHF
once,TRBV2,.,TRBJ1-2,TGTGCCAGCAGTAGAGGTGGCTACACCTTC,CASSRGGYTF
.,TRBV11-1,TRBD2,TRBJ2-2,TGTGCCAGCAGCGGACCTAGCGGGAGTGCCGGGGAGCTGTTTTTT,CASSGPSGSAGELFF
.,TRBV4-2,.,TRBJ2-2,TGTGCCAGCAGCCAAGTACCGAACACCGGGGAGCTGTTTTTT,CASSQVPNTGELFF
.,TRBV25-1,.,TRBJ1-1,TGTGCCAGTCTAGCGAGGAGGAACACTGAAGCTTTCTTT,CASLARRNTEAFF
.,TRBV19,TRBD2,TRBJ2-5,TGTGCCAGTAGTTCCTCGATAGCGGGAGGGCCTTACGGGGAGACCCAGTACTTC,CASSSSIAGGPYGETQYF
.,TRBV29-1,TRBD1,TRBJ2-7,TGCAGCGTCGTACCGGGACAGGGCTTGGGCGAGCAGTACTTC,CSVVPGQGLGEQYF
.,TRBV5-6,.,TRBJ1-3,TGTGCCAGCAGCGCCGGGCCAGCCGGGGGGCCTGGAAACACCATATATTTT,CASSAGPAGGPGNTIYF
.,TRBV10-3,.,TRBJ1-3,TGTGCCATCAGTGAGCCCTCCAAATTGAGGAGCTCTGGAAACACCATATATTTT,CAISEPSKLRSSGNTIYF
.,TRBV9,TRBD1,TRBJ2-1,TGTGCCAGCAGCGAGGGGGACAGGGAAGTTTACAATGAGCAGTTCTTC,CASSEGDREVYNEQFF
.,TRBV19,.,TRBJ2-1,TGTGCCAGTAGTCTCCCGGGCAATGAGCAGTTCTTC,CASSLPGNEQFF
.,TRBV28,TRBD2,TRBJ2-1,TGTGCCAGCAACTTAGGGGGGACTAGCGGGTCCCTTAACAATGAGCAGTTCTTC,CASNLGGTSGSLNNEQFF
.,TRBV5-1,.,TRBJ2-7,TGCGCCAGCAGCTCATTCCTCCAGGGGGGCTCCTACGAGCAGTACTTC,CASSSFLQGGSYEQYF
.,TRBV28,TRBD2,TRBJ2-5,TGTGCCAGCAGTTTGCCCCAGGGACTAGCGGGCATCGGGGAGACCCAGTACTTC,CASSLPQGLAGIGETQYF
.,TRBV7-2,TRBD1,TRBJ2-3,TGTGCCAGCAGCTTGACAGGGTTGGGCCCAGATACGCAGTATTTT,CASSLTGLGPDTQYF
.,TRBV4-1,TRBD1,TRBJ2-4,TGCGCCAGCAGCCCGGGACAGGGAGACTTAGCCAAAAACATTCAGTACTTC,CASSPGQGDLAKNIQYF